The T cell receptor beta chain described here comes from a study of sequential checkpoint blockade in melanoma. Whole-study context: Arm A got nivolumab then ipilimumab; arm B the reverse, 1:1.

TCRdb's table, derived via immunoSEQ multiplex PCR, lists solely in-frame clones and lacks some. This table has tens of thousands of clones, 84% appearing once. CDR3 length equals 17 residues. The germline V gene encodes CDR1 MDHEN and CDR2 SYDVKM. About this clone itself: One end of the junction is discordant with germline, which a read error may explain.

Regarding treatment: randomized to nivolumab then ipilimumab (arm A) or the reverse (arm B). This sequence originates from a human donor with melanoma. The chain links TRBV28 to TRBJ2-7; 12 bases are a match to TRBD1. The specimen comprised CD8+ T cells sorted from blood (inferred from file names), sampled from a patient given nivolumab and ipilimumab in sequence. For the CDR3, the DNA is TGTGCCAGCAGTTTACCCCGGAGGGGGGGACAGGGGGCAATTAGGGACTTC. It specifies CASSLPRRGGQGAIRDF.